These 31 T cell receptor beta chains were all obtained from the same sample, sequenced in a study of metastatic and nonmetastatic thyroid tumors. Treatment of any kind had been given to no patient before thyroid surgery. TCRdb reanalyzed the PCR reads with MiXCR. This sample yields tens of thousands of clones, of which around a sixth are seen a single time; roughly 9.6% belongs to the top ten. What was sequenced was tumor tissue. The receptors shown here come from a female donor with papillary thyroid cancer or a benign thyroid nodule (not recorded which). Some clones in this sample may be carry-over from other donors' samples.

This clone has a count of ten or more. V and J are TRBV18 and TRBJ1-2, with D tentatively TRBD1 (5 bases). V was clipped by 5 bases and J by 8 bases, with 21 bases between them. From germline, CDR1 is KGHSH and CDR2 LQKENI. The CDR3 is made up of 15 amino acids. This CDR3 is CASSTTLGALKGYTF. CDR3 nucleotides: TGTGCCAGCTCAACCACTCTCGGGGCTCTGAAGGGCTACACCTTC.

In its sample, this clone was seen many times. The chain links TRBV6-1 to TRBJ2-7, with 10 positions matching TRBD1. V was pared by 7 bases and J by 4 bases, with 4 bases of the junction left unmatched. The CDR3 runs 13 residues. Germline V gives CDR1 MNHNS, CDR2 SASEGT. CDR3 in DNA: TGTGCCAGCAACCTGGACAGGGGGTACGAGCAGTACTTC. Translating it yields CASNLDRGYEQYF.

This clone has just a few counts. Given the absence of the conserved phenylalanine or tryptophan at the CDR3 end, a read error is likely. This sequence joins TRBV6-1 and TRBJ2-2, with 9 bases matching TRBD1. The CDR3 has 15 amino acids. The germline V gene encodes CDR1 MNHNS and CDR2 SASEGT. CDR3 DNA: TGTGCCAGCAGTCGCGACAGGGGGGGCACCGTGGAGCTGTTTCTT. It specifies CASSRDRGGTVELFL.

This clone was observed at least ten times. The V gene is TRBV5-1, the J gene TRBJ2-1; possibly TRBD2 for D (6 bases). Germline CDR1 SGHRS, CDR2 YFSETQ. V lost 2 bases, J lost 5 bases, and 14 bases lay in between. The CDR3 consists of 15 residues. The CDR3 sequence: CASSFTGTLNNEQFF. CDR3 nucleotides: TGCGCCAGCAGCTTTACCGGGACTCTGAACAATGAGCAGTTCTTC.

This clone was counted ten times or more. This chain joins TRBV20-1 and TRBJ1-2; 8 positions match TRBD1. The CDR3 is made up of 14 amino acids. CDR1 and CDR2 from the germline V gene are DFQATT and SNEGSKA (reference sequence). V lost 8 bases and J lost 3; bases outside the gene matches: 11. CDR3 nucleotide sequence: TGCAGTACTCCTGTGAAGACAGGGGACTATGGCTACACCTTC. This codes for CSTPVKTGDYGYTF.

This clone showed up many times. V and J are TRBV10-3 and TRBJ1-2; the D is unclear. The CDR3 length is 13 residues. The germline gives CDR1 ENHRY, CDR2 SYGVKD. V dropped 2 bases and J dropped 2 bases, with 6 bases sitting between them. In DNA, the CDR3 is TGTGCCATCAGTGAGGACGCGAACTATGGCTACACCTTC. Protein product: CAISEDANYGYTF.

This clone was recorded many times. The chain uses TRBV28 and TRBJ1-5; D is undetermined. The length of the CDR3 is 14 residues. V was trimmed by 2 bases and J by 3 bases, leaving 8 bases between them. Germline V CDR1 and CDR2: MDHEN, SYDVKM. DNA for the CDR3: TGTGCCAGCAGTTTAAACGGATACAATCAGCCCCAGCATTTT. Translating gives CASSLNGYNQPQHF. Complete variable domain (other parts from reference TRBV28 and TRBJ1-5): DVKVTQSSRYLVKRTGEKVFLECVQDMDHENMFWYRQDPGLGLRLIYFSYDVKMKEKGDIPEGYSVSREKKERFSLILESASTNQTSMYLCASSLNGYNQPQHFGDGTRLSIL.

The chain employs TRBV9 and TRBJ1-2; TRBD1 matches at 7 bases. Per the germline V gene, CDR1 is SGDLS and CDR2 is YYNGEE. The CDR3 extends over 17 amino acids. Trimming at V came to 0 bases and at J to 4 bases, leaving 12 bases not matched to a gene. The CDR3 DNA follows: TGTGCCAGCAGCGTAGAGGCGGTGGACAGGACGGCCTATGGCTACACCTTC. Its protein product is CASSVEAVDRTAYGYTF. Using reference TRBV9 and TRBJ1-2 for the parts outside the CDR3, the full variable domain is DSGVTQTPKHLITATGQRVTLRCSPRSGDLSVYWYQQSLDQGLQFLIQYYNGEERAKGNILERFSAQQFPDLHSELNLSSLELGDSALYFCASSVEAVDRTAYGYTFGSGTRLTVV.

Ten or more counts support this clone. The V and J genes are TRBV11-2 and TRBJ2-7; D tentatively fits TRBD1 or TRBD2 (5 bases each). The CDR3 runs to 15 residues. Germline CDR1 is SGHAT and CDR2 is FQNNGV. V was shortened by 0 bases and J by 3 bases, with 12 bases between the two germline ends. The CDR3: CASSLENIGGYEQYF. As DNA, the CDR3 is TGTGCCAGCAGCTTAGAAAACATTGGGGGCTACGAGCAGTACTTC.

V gene TRBV5-5 combines with J gene TRBJ2-7; possibly TRBD1 or TRBD2 for D (5 bases each). CDR1 is SGHKS, CDR2 YYEKEE, per germline (reference sequence). The CDR3 runs to 14 residues. Deletions cut 3 bases from V and 7 bases from J, with 17 bases between. CDR3 in DNA: TGTGCCAGCAGCTCTTATAACAGGTGGGGGGAGCAGTACTTC. It specifies CASSSYNRWGEQYF.

This clone was found many times. The gene calls are TRBV7-9 and TRBJ2-1, with 11 nucleotides matching TRBD2. CDR1 and CDR2 (germline): SEHNR, FQNEAQ (reference sequence). There are 15 residues in the CDR3. V trimming: 1 base; J trimming: 7 bases; junction bases outside the gene matches: 3. CDR3: CASSLGLAGWNEQFF. CDR3 coding DNA: TGTGCCAGCAGCTTAGGACTAGCGGGATGGAATGAGCAGTTCTTC.

This clone was counted ten times or more. The chain combines TRBV7-6 with TRBJ2-7; D is possibly TRBD1 (6 bases). The V gene lost 5 bases and the J gene lost 0 bases, with 14 bases spanning the gap. This CDR3 is 15 amino acids long. CDR1 SGHVS and CDR2 FNYEAQ come from the germline V gene. The DNA for the CDR3 is TGTGCCAGCAGCCCGGGACAAGGGAGCTCCTACGAGCAGTACTTC. It translates to CASSPGQGSSYEQYF. Complete variable domain (other parts from reference TRBV7-6 and TRBJ2-7): GAGVSQSPRYKVTKRGQDVALRCDPISGHVSLYWYRQALGQGPEFLTYFNYEAQQDKSGLPNDRFSAERPEGSISTLTIQRTEQRDSAMYRCASSPGQGSSYEQYFGPGTRLTVT.

This clone was detected only a few times. At one end, the junction sequence differs from germline, possibly due to a read error. V usage is TRBV6-1 and J usage is TRBJ2-2, with D possibly TRBD1 on 8 matching bases. CDR3 length equals 15 residues. CDR1 MNHNS and CDR2 SASEGT come from the germline V gene. The CDR3 DNA sequence: TGTGCCAGCAGTAGGCGGACAGGGAGGGCCGGTGAGCTGTTTTTT. This gives the protein CASSRRTGRAGELFF.

This clone has at least ten counts. The chain has TRBV7-9 and TRBJ1-2; tentative D call: TRBD1 (5 bases). V gave up 3 bases and J gave up 5 bases, with 13 bases separating them. Germline V CDR1 and CDR2: SEHNR, FQNEAQ (reference sequence). CDR3 length: 14 residues. CDR3 coding DNA: TGTGCCAGCAGCTTCCCGGGACTCCTATATGGCTACACCTTC. Translation: CASSFPGLLYGYTF.

Many counts were recorded for this clone. The rearrangement links TRBV7-9 to TRBJ2-5; D ambiguous. Germline loops: CDR1 SEHNR, CDR2 FQNEAQ (reference sequence). V shed 0 bases and J shed 0 bases, with 5 bases lying between them. CDR3 length equals 14 residues. The CDR3 DNA reads TGTGCCAGCAGCTTAGCAGTGTACCAAGAGACCCAGTACTTC. Translating gives CASSLAVYQETQYF.

In its sample, this clone was seen many times. The genes are TRBV19 and TRBJ1-2, with 8 bases identical to TRBD1. The CDR3 contains 17 residues. CDR1 LNHDA and CDR2 SQIVND come from the germline V gene (reference sequence). Trimming took 6 bases from V and 2 from J; bases not matched to a gene: 14. The CDR3, as DNA: TGTGCCAGTAGAGGTCACGGGACAGGTGACTTCAACTATGGCTACACCTTC. Translating gives CASRGHGTGDFNYGYTF.

The rearrangement links TRBV28 to TRBJ1-6; maybe TRBD1 (5 bases). Looked up from germline, CDR1 is MDHEN and CDR2 is SYDVKM. Trimming took off 5 bases at V and 13 bases at J, with 24 bases between the two ends. CDR3 length: 16 residues. Here the CDR3 DNA reads TGTGCCAGCAGTCCTGGGCGGGGGGTTGGAGGAAGTCCCCTCCACTTT. Its protein is CASSPGRGVGGSPLHF.

This chain uses TRBV18 with TRBJ2-7; 10 bases fit TRBD2. V trimming: 3 bases; J trimming: 6 bases; junction bases outside the gene matches: 8. This CDR3 region has 15 residues. Germline assignment: CDR1 KGHSH and CDR2 LQKENI. CDR3 region: CASSPGTSVYSEQYF. CDR3 nucleotides: TGTGCCAGCTCACCTGGGACTAGCGTCTATTCCGAGCAGTACTTC.

The genes are TRBV28 and TRBJ1-3; D is unclear. CDR1 MDHEN and CDR2 SYDVKM come from the germline V gene. The CDR3 extends over 15 amino acids. V was clipped by 6 bases and J by 3 bases, with 15 bases between them. In DNA form, the CDR3 reads TGTGCCAGCAGCCCCTTCCCCGAGAGTGGAAACACCATATATTTT. Its translation is CASSPFPESGNTIYF.

The rearrangement links TRBV20-1 to TRBJ2-3; 10 bases line up with TRBD2. CDR1 DFQATT and CDR2 SNEGSKA come from the germline V gene (reference sequence). After removal of 3 bases from V and 2 bases from J, the junction contained 8 bases not matched to a gene. This CDR3 is 16 amino acids long. The CDR3 DNA reads as TGCAGTGCTAGTTTTACTAGCGGGAAGCACACAGATACGCAGTATTTT. Amino acid sequence: CSASFTSGKHTDTQYF.

The gene calls are TRBV4-2 and TRBJ2-3, with D tentatively TRBD2 (6 bases). Trimming removed 5 bases at V and 7 bases at J, with 22 bases between. Germline lookup yields CDR1 LGHNA and CDR2 YNFKEQ. The CDR3 covers 16 residues. The CDR3 DNA reads as TGTGCCAGCAGCAGGGATAGCGGTATATTGGGAAATACGCAGTATTTT. Residues: CASSRDSGILGNTQYF.

This clone was observed many times. This rearrangement joins TRBV27 to TRBJ2-7; either TRBD1 or TRBD2 may supply D (5 bases each). V was clipped by 5 bases and J by 2 bases, with 13 bases between them. CDR1 and CDR2 (germline): MNHEY, SMNVEV (reference sequence). The length of the CDR3 is 14 residues. The CDR3 DNA reads TGTGCCAGCAGTCCTCCGGGACCGCCCTACGAGCAGTACTTC. Amino acid sequence: CASSPPGPPYEQYF.

At least ten counts were recorded for this clone. The chain recombines TRBV9 with TRBJ2-3, with a tentative D call TRBD1 (6 bases). V shed 5 bases and J shed 2 bases, with 18 bases lying between them. This CDR3 contains 16 residues. Germline V gene data show CDR1 as SGDLS and CDR2 as YYNGEE. CDR3 sequence reads: CASSVTQGATTDTQYF. Written as DNA, the CDR3 is TGTGCCAGCAGTGTTACACAGGGAGCGACCACAGATACGCAGTATTTT.

This clone was observed many times. The CDR3 protein is CASSLAEADTQYF. CDR3 nucleotide sequence: TGTGCCAGCAGCTTAGCGGAGGCAGATACGCAGTATTTT. This rearrangement joins TRBV7-6 to TRBJ2-3; D possibly corresponds to TRBD2 (5 bases). Germline CDR1 reads SGHVS; CDR2 reads FNYEAQ. This CDR3 contains 13 residues. V dropped 0 bases and J dropped 4 bases, with 5 bases sitting between them.

This clone is judged medium-sized. This sequence joins TRBV4-3 and TRBJ1-3; no reliable D call. V lost 0 bases and J lost 2, with 11 bases in between. CDR3 size: 16 residues. CDR1 and CDR2 from the germline V gene are LGHNA and YSLEER. The CDR3 DNA sequence: TGCGCCAGCAGCCAAGATGTAGGGTTGACTGGAAACACCATATATTTT. It specifies CASSQDVGLTGNTIYF.

This clone was counted ten times or more. The chain employs TRBV2 and TRBJ1-4; D possibly corresponds to TRBD1 (6 bases). The V gene's germline CDR1 is SNHLY and CDR2 FYNNEI. The V end lost 7 bases, the J end lost 5 bases, and 8 bases lay between the germline ends. The CDR3 sequence is 12 residues long. This CDR3 reads CASMRGNEKLFF. CDR3 nucleotide sequence: TGTGCCAGCATGAGGGGGAATGAAAAACTGTTTTTT.

The rearrangement joins TRBV6-1 to TRBJ1-3; D gene uncertain. Trimming stripped 5 bases from V and 1 base from J, with 18 bases between. Germline V gives CDR1 MNHNS, CDR2 SASEGT. This CDR3 comprises 17 residues. For the CDR3, the DNA is TGTGCCAGCAGTCTCCGGGCATCAGGATTTTCTGGAAACACCATATATTTT. This codes for CASSLRASGFSGNTIYF.

This clone has ten or more counts. The rearrangement joins TRBV10-2 to TRBJ2-2, with D perhaps matching TRBD2 (5 bases). V lost 3 bases and J lost 5, with 7 bases in between. The CDR3 contains 13 residues. Germline V lookup: CDR1 WSHSY, CDR2 SAAADI. CDR3 coding DNA: TGCGCCAGCAGTGACCGGAGGACCGGGGAGCTGTTTTTT. Translation gives CASSDRRTGELFF.

This clone came up a few times. At one end, the junction sequence differs from germline, possibly due to a read error. The V call is TRBV24-1, the J call TRBJ2-1; D not resolved. The CDR3 has 14 residues. Germline assignment: CDR1 KGHDR and CDR2 SFDVKD. The CDR3 here is CATSEGMIDNEKFF. The DNA for the CDR3 is TGTGCCACCAGTGAAGGGATGATCGACAATGAGAAGTTCTTC.

The chain employs TRBV6-1 and TRBJ1-2; D call uncertain. The V gene lost 4 bases and the J gene lost 4 bases, with 19 bases spanning the gap. CDR3 length: 16 residues. Germline V gives CDR1 MNHNS, CDR2 SASEGT. The CDR3 is CASSGLGSSVIYGYTF. The CDR3 coding sequence is TGTGCCAGCAGTGGTTTAGGGAGCTCCGTCATCTATGGCTACACCTTC.

This clone came up many times. The V call is TRBV20-1, the J call TRBJ1-4; D may be TRBD1 (5 bases). Germline values: CDR1 DFQATT, CDR2 SNEGSKA (reference sequence). V was trimmed by 4 bases and J by 8 bases, leaving 14 bases between them. The CDR3 sequence is 13 residues long. The CDR3 loop reads CSATPGEGEKLFF. Written as DNA, the CDR3 is TGCAGTGCTACACCGGGGGAAGGGGAAAAACTGTTTTTT.